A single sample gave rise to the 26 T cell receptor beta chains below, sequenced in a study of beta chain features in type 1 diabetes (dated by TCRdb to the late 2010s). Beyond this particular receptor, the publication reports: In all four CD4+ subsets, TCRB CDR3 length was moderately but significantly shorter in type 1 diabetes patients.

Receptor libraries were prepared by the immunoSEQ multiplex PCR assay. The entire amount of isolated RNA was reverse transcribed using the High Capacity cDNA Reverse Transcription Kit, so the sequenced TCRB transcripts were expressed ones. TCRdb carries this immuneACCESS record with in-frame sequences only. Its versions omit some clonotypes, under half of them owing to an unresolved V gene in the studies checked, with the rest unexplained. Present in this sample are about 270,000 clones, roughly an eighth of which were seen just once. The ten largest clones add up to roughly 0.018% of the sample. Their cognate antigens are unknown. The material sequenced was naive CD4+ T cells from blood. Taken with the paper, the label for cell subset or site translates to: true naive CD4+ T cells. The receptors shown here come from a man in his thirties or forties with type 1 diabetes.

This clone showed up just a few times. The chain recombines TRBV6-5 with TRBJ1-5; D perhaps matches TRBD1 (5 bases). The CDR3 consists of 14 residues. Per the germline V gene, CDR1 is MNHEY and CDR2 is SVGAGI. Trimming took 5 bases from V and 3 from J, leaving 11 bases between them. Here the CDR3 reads CASSLQGYNQPQHF. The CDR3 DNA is TGTGCCAGCAGTCTCCAGGGTTACAATCAGCCCCAGCATTTT.

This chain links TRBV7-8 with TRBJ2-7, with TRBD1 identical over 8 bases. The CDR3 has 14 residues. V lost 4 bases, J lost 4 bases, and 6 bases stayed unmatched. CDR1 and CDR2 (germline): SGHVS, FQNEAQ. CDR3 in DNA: TGTGCCAGCAGCTCGGGGACAGGACCATACGAGCAGTACTTC. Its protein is CASSSGTGPYEQYF.

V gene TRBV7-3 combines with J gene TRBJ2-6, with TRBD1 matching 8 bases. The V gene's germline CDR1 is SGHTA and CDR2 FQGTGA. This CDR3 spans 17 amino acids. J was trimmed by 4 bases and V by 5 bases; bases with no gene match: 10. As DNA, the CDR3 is TGTGCCAGCAGCGGACCAGGGGGCGCGGGGGGGGCCAACGTCCTGACTTTC. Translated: CASSGPGGAGGANVLTF.

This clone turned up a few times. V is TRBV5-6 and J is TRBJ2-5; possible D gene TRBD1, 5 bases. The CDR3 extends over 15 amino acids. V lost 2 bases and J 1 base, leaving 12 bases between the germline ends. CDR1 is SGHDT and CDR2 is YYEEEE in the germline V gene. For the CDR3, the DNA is TGTGCCAGCAGCTTAGACAGAGGTGCCCAAGAGACCCAGTACTTC. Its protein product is CASSLDRGAQETQYF.

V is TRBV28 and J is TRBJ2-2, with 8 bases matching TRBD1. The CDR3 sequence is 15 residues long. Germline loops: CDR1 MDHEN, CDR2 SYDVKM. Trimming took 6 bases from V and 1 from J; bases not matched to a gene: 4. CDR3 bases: TGTGCCAGCAGCTCAGGGGGCCGGAACACCGGGGAGCTGTTTTTT. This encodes CASSSGGRNTGELFF. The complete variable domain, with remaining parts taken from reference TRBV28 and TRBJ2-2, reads DVKVTQSSRYLVKRTGEKVFLECVQDMDHENMFWYRQDPGLGLRLIYFSYDVKMKEKGDIPEGYSVSREKKERFSLILESASTNQTSMYLCASSSGGRNTGELFFGEGSRLTVL.

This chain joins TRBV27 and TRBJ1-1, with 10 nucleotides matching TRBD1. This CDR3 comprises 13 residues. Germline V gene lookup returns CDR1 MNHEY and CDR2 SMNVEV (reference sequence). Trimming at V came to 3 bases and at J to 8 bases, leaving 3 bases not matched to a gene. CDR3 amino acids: CASSFWDRGEAFF. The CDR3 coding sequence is TGTGCCAGCAGTTTTTGGGACAGGGGAGAAGCTTTCTTT.

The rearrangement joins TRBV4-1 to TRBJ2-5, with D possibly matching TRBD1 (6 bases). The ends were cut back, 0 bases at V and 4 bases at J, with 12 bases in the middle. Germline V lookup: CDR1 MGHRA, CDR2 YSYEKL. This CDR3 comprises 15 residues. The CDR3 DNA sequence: TGCGCCAGCAGCCAAGAACAGGGCTATGTAGAGACCCAGTACTTC. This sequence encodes CASSQEQGYVETQYF.

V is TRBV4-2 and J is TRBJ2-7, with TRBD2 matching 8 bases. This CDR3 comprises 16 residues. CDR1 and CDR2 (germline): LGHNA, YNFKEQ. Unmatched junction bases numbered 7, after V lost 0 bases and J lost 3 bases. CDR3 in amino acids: CASSQDWASGRYEQYF. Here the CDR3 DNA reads TGTGCCAGCAGCCAAGATTGGGCTAGCGGGCGCTACGAGCAGTACTTC.

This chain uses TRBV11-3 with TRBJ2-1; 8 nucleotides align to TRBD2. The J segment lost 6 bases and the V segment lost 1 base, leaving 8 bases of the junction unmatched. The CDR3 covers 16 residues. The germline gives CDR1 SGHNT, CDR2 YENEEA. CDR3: CASSLGPGGPRNEQFF. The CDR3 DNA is TGTGCCAGCAGCTTAGGACCGGGAGGGCCACGCAATGAGCAGTTCTTC.

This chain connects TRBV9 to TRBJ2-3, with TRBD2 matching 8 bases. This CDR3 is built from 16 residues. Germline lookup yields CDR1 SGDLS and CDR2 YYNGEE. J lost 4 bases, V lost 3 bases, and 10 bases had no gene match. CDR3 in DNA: TGTGCCAGCAGCGCCCATAGCGGGAAGGGGGCAGATACGCAGTATTTT. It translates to CASSAHSGKGADTQYF.

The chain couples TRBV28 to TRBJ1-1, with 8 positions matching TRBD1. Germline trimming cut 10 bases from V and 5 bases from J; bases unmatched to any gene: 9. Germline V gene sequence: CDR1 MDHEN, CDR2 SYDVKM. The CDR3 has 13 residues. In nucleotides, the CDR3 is TGTGCCATCTATGACAGGGGACATACTGAAGCTTTCTTT. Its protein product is CAIYDRGHTEAFF.

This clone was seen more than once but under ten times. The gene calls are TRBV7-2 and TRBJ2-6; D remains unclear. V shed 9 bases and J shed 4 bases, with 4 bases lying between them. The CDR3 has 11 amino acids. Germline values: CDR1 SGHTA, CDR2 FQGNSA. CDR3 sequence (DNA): TGTGCCAGTCGGGGGGCCAACGTCCTGACTTTC. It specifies CASRGANVLTF.

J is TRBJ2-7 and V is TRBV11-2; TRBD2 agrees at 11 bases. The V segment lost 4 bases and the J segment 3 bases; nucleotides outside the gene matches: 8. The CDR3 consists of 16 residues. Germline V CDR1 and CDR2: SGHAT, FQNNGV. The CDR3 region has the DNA TGTGCCAGCAGCTCAAGGACTAGCGGGCTCTTCTACGAGCAGTACTTC. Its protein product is CASSSRTSGLFYEQYF.

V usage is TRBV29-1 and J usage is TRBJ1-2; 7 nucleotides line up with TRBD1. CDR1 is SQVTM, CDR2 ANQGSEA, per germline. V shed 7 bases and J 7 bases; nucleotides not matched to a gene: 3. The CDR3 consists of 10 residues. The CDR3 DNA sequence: TGCAGCGCCGAGGGGGCTGGCTACACCTTC. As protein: CSAEGAGYTF.

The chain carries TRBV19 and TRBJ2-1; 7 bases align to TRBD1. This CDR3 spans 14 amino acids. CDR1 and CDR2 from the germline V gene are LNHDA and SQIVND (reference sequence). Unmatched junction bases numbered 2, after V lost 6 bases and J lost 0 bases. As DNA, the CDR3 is TGTGCCAGTAGGAGGGACAGCTCCTACAATGAGCAGTTCTTC. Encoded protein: CASRRDSSYNEQFF.

The CDR3 sequence: CASSLGRTGNNYGYTF. CDR3 nucleotides: TGTGCCAGCAGCTTAGGGCGGACAGGGAATAACTATGGCTACACCTTC. The V gene is TRBV7-8, the J gene TRBJ1-2; TRBD1 aligns across 8 bases. V shed 1 base and J 1 base; nucleotides not matched to a gene: 5. The germline V gene has CDR1 SGHVS and CDR2 FQNEAQ. This CDR3 region has 16 residues.

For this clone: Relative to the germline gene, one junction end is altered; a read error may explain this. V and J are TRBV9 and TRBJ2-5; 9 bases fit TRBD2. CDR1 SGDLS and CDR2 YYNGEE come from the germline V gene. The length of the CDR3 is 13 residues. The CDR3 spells CASSGSGDETQYF. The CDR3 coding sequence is TGTGCCAGTAGCGGGAGCGGTGATGAGACCCAGTACTTC. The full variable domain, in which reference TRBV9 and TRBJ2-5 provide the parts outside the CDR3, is DSGVTQTPKHLITATGQRVTLRCSPRSGDLSVYWYQQSLDQGLQFLIQYYNGEERAKGNILERFSAQQFPDLHSELNLSSLELGDSALYFCASSGSGDETQYFGPGTRLLVL.

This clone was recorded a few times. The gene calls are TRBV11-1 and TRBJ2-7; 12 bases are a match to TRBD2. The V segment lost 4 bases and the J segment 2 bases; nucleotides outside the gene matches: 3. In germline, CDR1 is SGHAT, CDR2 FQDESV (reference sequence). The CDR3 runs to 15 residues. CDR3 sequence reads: CASSSASGRAYEQYF. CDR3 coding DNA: TGTGCCAGCAGCTCCGCTAGCGGGAGGGCCTACGAGCAGTACTTC.

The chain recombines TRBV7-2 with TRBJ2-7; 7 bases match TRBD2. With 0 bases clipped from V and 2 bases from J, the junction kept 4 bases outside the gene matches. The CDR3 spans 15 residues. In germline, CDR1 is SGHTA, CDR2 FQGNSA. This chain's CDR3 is CASSLALGGPYEQYF. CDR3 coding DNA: TGTGCCAGCAGCTTAGCGCTGGGAGGGCCCTACGAGCAGTACTTC.

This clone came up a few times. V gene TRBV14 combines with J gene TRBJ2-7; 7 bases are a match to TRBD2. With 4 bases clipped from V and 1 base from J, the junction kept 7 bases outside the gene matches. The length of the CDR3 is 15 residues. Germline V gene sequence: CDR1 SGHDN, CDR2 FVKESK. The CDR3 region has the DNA TGTGCCAGCAGCCCCCAGGGACTACCGTCCTACGAGCAGTACTTC. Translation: CASSPQGLPSYEQYF.

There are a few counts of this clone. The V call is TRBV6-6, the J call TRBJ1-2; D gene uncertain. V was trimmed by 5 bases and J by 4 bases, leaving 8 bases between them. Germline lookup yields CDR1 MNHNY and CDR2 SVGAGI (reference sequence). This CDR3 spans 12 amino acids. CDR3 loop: CASSAGFYGYTF. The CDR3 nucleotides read TGTGCCAGCAGTGCAGGATTCTATGGCTACACCTTC.

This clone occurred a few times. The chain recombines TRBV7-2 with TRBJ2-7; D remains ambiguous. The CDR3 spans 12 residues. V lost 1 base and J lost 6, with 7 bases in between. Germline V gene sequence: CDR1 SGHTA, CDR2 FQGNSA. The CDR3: CASSLGQVEQYF. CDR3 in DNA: TGTGCCAGCAGCTTAGGGCAGGTCGAGCAGTACTTC.

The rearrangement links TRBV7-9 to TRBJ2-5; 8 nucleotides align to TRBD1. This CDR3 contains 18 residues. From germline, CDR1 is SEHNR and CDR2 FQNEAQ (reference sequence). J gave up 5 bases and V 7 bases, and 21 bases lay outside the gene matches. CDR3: CASIKSGQVEDRAETQYF. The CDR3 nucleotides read TGTGCCAGCATTAAATCGGGACAGGTCGAGGATAGGGCGGAGACCCAGTACTTC.

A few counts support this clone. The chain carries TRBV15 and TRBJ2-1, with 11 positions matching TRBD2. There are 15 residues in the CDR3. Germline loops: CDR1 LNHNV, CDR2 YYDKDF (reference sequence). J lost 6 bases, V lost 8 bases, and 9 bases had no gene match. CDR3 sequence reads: CATRPGTSGLNEQFF. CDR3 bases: TGTGCCACCCGCCCAGGGACTAGCGGACTCAATGAGCAGTTCTTC.

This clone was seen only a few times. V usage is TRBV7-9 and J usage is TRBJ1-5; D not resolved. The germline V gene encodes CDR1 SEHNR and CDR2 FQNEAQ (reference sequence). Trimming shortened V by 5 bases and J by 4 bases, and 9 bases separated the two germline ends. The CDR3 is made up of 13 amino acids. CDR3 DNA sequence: TGTGCCAGCAGCGGCCAGGAAAATCAGCCCCAGCATTTT. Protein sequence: CASSGQENQPQHF.

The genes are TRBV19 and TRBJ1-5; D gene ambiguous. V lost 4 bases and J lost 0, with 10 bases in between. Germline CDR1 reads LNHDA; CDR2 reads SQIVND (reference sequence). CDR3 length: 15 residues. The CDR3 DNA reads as TGTGCCAGTAGTAAGGACGGACTTAGCAATCAGCCCCAGCATTTT. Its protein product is CASSKDGLSNQPQHF.